One sample yielded the 23 T cell receptor beta chains listed below, sequenced in a study of blood T cell repertoires in COVID-19. The data were produced by immunoSEQ multiplex PCR, yet TCRdb's version contains in-frame clones alone and is incomplete. The sample includes roughly 250,000 clones, around 85% of them seen just once. Sequenced material: PBMCs or T cells enriched from blood (not recorded which). The receptors were gathered from a woman aged 45 to 65 who had recovered from COVID-19.

The rearrangement joins TRBV7-9 to TRBJ2-4; no definite D call. This CDR3 has 14 residues. Trimming left V 8 bases short and J 1 base short, with 12 bases between. Per the germline V gene, CDR1 is SEHNR and CDR2 is FQNEAQ (reference sequence). CDR3 residues: CASGDERAKNIQYF. The CDR3 coding sequence is TGTGCCAGCGGCGATGAGAGGGCCAAAAACATTCAGTACTTC.

The rearrangement links TRBV12-3 or TRBV12-4 to TRBJ1-1; D may be TRBD1 (6 bases). The CDR3 length is 12 residues. Trimming pared 2 bases from V and 11 bases from J, leaving 12 bases between. This chain's CDR3 is CASSLTGYRAFF. In nucleotides, the CDR3 is TGTGCCAGCAGTTTAACAGGGTACAGGGCTTTCTTT.

The J gene is TRBJ1-1, the V gene TRBV11-1; weak D call: TRBD1 (5 bases). With 4 bases removed from V and 1 base from J, the gap between germline ends came to 13 bases. Germline values: CDR1 SGHAT, CDR2 FQDESV (reference sequence). CDR3 size: 15 residues. DNA of the CDR3: TGTGCCAGCAGCTCCGGCGGGGCGCAGAACACTGAAGCTTTCTTT. This sequence encodes CASSSGGAQNTEAFF.

The V and J genes are TRBV5-4 and TRBJ1-1; 10 bases map to TRBD1. Unmatched junction bases numbered 3, after V lost 4 bases and J lost 3 bases. This CDR3 has 14 residues. Looked up from germline, CDR1 is SGHNT and CDR2 is YYREEE (reference sequence). CDR3: CASSQTGGYTEAFF. CDR3 bases: TGTGCCAGCAGCCAGACAGGGGGCTACACTGAAGCTTTCTTT. The full variable domain, its missing parts supplied by reference TRBV5-4 and TRBJ1-1, is ETGVTQSPTHLIKTRGQQVTLRCSSQSGHNTVSWYQQALGQGPQFIFQYYREEENGRGNFPPRFSGLQFPNYSSELNVNALELDDSALYLCASSQTGGYTEAFFGQGTRLTVV.

In DNA, the CDR3 is TGTGCCAGCAGTTACCTCAGGGGATCGAACTACGAGCAGTACTTC. This translates into CASSYLRGSNYEQYF. The J gene is TRBJ2-7, the V gene TRBV6-5; D might be TRBD1 (6 bases). Germline V lookup: CDR1 MNHEY, CDR2 SVGAGI. Trimming took 2 bases from V and 3 from J, leaving 14 bases between them. This CDR3 region has 15 residues.

This clone was seen a few times. J is TRBJ2-7 and V is TRBV5-4; D is perhaps TRBD1 (6 bases). Trimming removed 0 bases from V and 3 bases from J, with 7 bases in between. This CDR3 is built from 13 residues. Germline CDR1 SGHNT, CDR2 YYREEE (reference sequence). This CDR3 reads CASSLEGGYEQYF. CDR3 coding DNA: TGTGCCAGCAGCTTGGAAGGGGGCTACGAGCAGTACTTC.

This chain uses TRBV9 with TRBJ1-2, with a possible D match to TRBD1 (5 bases). Trimming stripped 2 bases from V and 3 bases from J, with 5 bases between. The germline gives CDR1 SGDLS, CDR2 YYNGEE. This CDR3 contains 12 residues. CDR3 DNA sequence: TGTGCCAGCAGCGTCAGGGACTATGGCTACACCTTC. It specifies CASSVRDYGYTF.

A single count supports this clone. This sequence joins TRBV28 and TRBJ1-4, with 9 bases lining up with TRBD1. J gave up 8 bases and V 3 bases, and 13 bases lay outside the gene matches. The CDR3 spans 17 residues. Germline V gene data show CDR1 as MDHEN and CDR2 as SYDVKM. CDR3 in amino acids: CASSFPTLGTGREKLFF. The CDR3 DNA sequence: TGTGCCAGCAGTTTTCCCACCCTAGGGACAGGGCGCGAAAAACTGTTTTTT.

The chain has TRBV5-1 and TRBJ1-3; no definite D call. Looked up from germline, CDR1 is SGHRS and CDR2 is YFSETQ. The CDR3 covers 16 residues. Trimming shortened V by 4 bases and J by 0 bases, and 14 bases separated the two germline ends. As DNA, the CDR3 is TGCGCCAGCAGCGCGGAGGTTCAGAGCTCTGGAAACACCATATATTTT. This translates into CASSAEVQSSGNTIYF.

The chain combines TRBV5-4 with TRBJ2-3; 7 positions agree with TRBD2. The germline V gene encodes CDR1 SGHNT and CDR2 YYREEE (reference sequence). CDR3 length: 15 amino acids. The V gene end was trimmed by 1 base and the J gene end by 3 bases; junction bases not matched to a gene: 5. CDR3 amino acids: CASSLPAGVTDTQYF. CDR3 DNA sequence: TGTGCCAGCAGCTTGCCGGCGGGAGTGACAGATACGCAGTATTTT.

The J gene is TRBJ2-2, the V gene TRBV7-6; 11 nucleotides align to TRBD2. Germline V gene sequence: CDR1 SGHVS, CDR2 FNYEAQ. V was clipped by 4 bases and J by 4 bases; unmatched bases: 5. The CDR3 runs to 16 residues. This chain's CDR3 is CASSSGLAGVTGELFF. For the CDR3, the DNA is TGTGCCAGCAGCTCAGGACTAGCGGGTGTCACCGGGGAGCTGTTTTTT.

The chain carries TRBV28 and TRBJ1-1, with TRBD1 as a possible D gene (5 bases). This CDR3 has 14 residues. From germline, CDR1 is MDHEN and CDR2 SYDVKM. V was shortened by 5 bases and J by 1 base, with 11 bases between the two germline ends. The CDR3 sequence: CASSPPGGNTEAFF. The CDR3 DNA sequence: TGTGCCAGCAGTCCCCCCGGGGGGAACACTGAAGCTTTCTTT.

The rearrangement uses TRBV19 and TRBJ1-5; TRBD1 aligns across 9 bases. The junction had 11 bases not matched to a gene; V was cut back by 9 bases and J by 5 bases. The CDR3 contains 15 residues. The germline V gene encodes CDR1 LNHDA and CDR2 SQIVND (reference sequence). CDR3 sequence (DNA): TGTGCCAGCCGGGGGGGGACAGGGCCGCATCAGCCCCAGCATTTT. The encoded protein is CASRGGTGPHQPQHF.

The chain combines TRBV25-1 with TRBJ1-2; D is unresolved. CDR3 length equals 14 residues. Germline CDR1 is MGHDK and CDR2 is SYGVNS. V lost 6 bases, J lost 4 bases, and 15 bases lay in between. The CDR3 nucleotides are TGTGCCAGCAGCTTCGGAGCCGGTGGCTATGGCTACACCTTC. It encodes CASSFGAGGYGYTF.

V is TRBV30 and J is TRBJ2-7; 12 bases are a match to TRBD2. CDR1 is GTSNPN and CDR2 is SVGIG in the germline V gene (reference sequence). Trimming cost V 4 bases and J 0 bases; bases outside gene matches: 10. The CDR3 loop spans 17 amino acids. CDR3 DNA: TGTGCCTGGACCCAACAGGAGACTAGCGGGAGCTCCTACGAGCAGTACTTC. It is translated as CAWTQQETSGSSYEQYF. The complete variable domain, with remaining parts taken from reference TRBV30 and TRBJ2-7, reads SQTIHQWPATLVQPVGSPLSLECTVEGTSNPNLYWYRQAAGRGLQLLFYSVGIGQISSEVPQNLSASRPQDRQFILSSKKLLLSDSGFYLCAWTQQETSGSSYEQYFGPGTRLTVT.

V is TRBV7-2 and J is TRBJ1-1; the match to TRBD1 covers 8 bases. The CDR3 length is 13 residues. Germline lookup yields CDR1 SGHTA and CDR2 FQGNSA. J lost 2 bases, V lost 5 bases, and 1 base had no gene match. CDR3 region: CASSPGGNTEAFF. In DNA, the CDR3 is TGTGCCAGCAGCCCAGGGGGCAACACTGAAGCTTTCTTT.

A note on this clone: This sample includes further DNA sequences coding for the same CDR3. V is TRBV5-1 and J is TRBJ2-1; D gene unclear. CDR1 and CDR2 (germline): SGHRS, YFSETQ. The V and J ends lost 1 base and 6 bases respectively, with 5 bases between them. This CDR3 spans 12 amino acids. The CDR3 sequence: CASSLSGNEQFF. Here the CDR3 DNA reads TGCGCCAGCAGCTTGTCAGGCAATGAGCAGTTCTTC.

V is TRBV29-1 and J is TRBJ2-3; D is unresolved. V lost 4 bases to trimming and J lost 1 base, with 9 bases between them. CDR1 SQVTM and CDR2 ANQGSEA come from the germline V gene. The CDR3 contains 13 residues. DNA of the CDR3: TGCAGCGTTGCCCTAGGCGGCACAGATACGCAGTATTTT. Encoded protein: CSVALGGTDTQYF.

The rearrangement uses TRBV29-1 and TRBJ2-7; D might be TRBD2 (6 bases). Germline V gene lookup returns CDR1 SQVTM and CDR2 ANQGSEA. The CDR3 totals 12 residues. Trimming removed 7 bases from V and 4 bases from J, with 14 bases in between. CDR3 loop: CSASSSGYEQYF. CDR3 DNA: TGCAGCGCTTCCTCCAGCGGGTACGAGCAGTACTTC.

V usage is TRBV2 and J usage is TRBJ2-5; D perhaps matches TRBD1 (6 bases). The V and J ends lost 5 bases and 5 bases respectively, with 21 bases between them. Germline assignment: CDR1 SNHLY and CDR2 FYNNEI. The CDR3 is 16 residues long. CDR3 bases: TGTGCCAGCAGTCACCCCCTGACAGGTACATGGGAGACCCAGTACTTC. Translating it yields CASSHPLTGTWETQYF.

This CDR3 is CASSYGQGFQPQHF. The DNA of the CDR3 is TGTGCCAGCAGCTACGGACAGGGCTTTCAGCCCCAGCATTTT. The chain carries TRBV7-2 and TRBJ1-5; 8 positions agree with TRBD1. The CDR3 consists of 14 residues. The J segment lost 6 bases and the V segment lost 4 bases, leaving 5 bases of the junction unmatched. Per germline, CDR1 SGHTA and CDR2 FQGNSA.

This clone occurred a few times. The rearrangement uses TRBV11-2 and TRBJ2-7; 7 nucleotides match TRBD2. In germline, CDR1 is SGHAT, CDR2 FQNNGV. Unmatched junction bases numbered 9, after V lost 1 base and J lost 3 bases. This CDR3 has 16 amino acids. The DNA of the CDR3 is TGTGCCAGCAGCTTAGTAGGGCGGGGGATTGACTACGAGCAGTACTTC. This translates into CASSLVGRGIDYEQYF.

V usage is TRBV7-9 and J usage is TRBJ2-1; possible D gene TRBD2, 5 bases. CDR1 is SEHNR, CDR2 FQNEAQ, per germline (reference sequence). The CDR3 loop spans 15 amino acids. The V and J ends lost 5 bases and 4 bases respectively, with 15 bases between them. This CDR3 reads CASSPAWTSYNEQFF. CDR3 nucleotides: TGTGCCAGCAGCCCTGCTTGGACTTCGTACAATGAGCAGTTCTTC.